This TCR beta chain is drawn from a study of human T cells and chemical hapten exposure. This clonotype appeared many times. Time point indicated: patch test 1, 2 weeks after DPC sensitization. As for treatment: therapeutic diphenylcyclopropenone sensitization with weekly scalp DPC. This CDR3 spans 14 amino acids. Deletions cut 8 bases from V and 4 bases from J, with 18 bases between. The germline CDR1 and CDR2 sequences are SQVTM and ANQGSEA. TCRdb independently ran MiXCR on the RACE reads; one entry per CDR3 protein. Among 300,000 to 400,000 distinct CDR3 sequences listed, around 7% were seen once. The rearrangement joins TRBV29-1 to TRBJ2-1, with D tentatively TRBD2 (5 bases). This sequence was found in a woman aged 18-35 years with alopecia areata. Some clones in this sample may be carry-over from other donors' samples. The sequencing used whole blood, collected in connection with sensitization to the hapten diphenylcyclopropenone (DPC). The CDR3 is CSSTPPTGYNEQFF. The CDR3 bases are TGCAGCTCAACTCCCCCCACGGGGTACAATGAGCAGTTCTTC.